The 25 T cell receptor beta chains presented below share a single source sample, sequenced in a study of T cells after yellow fever vaccination. From the 5' RACE reads, TCRdb called clonotypes with MiXCR, one entry per CDR3 protein. The sample has under 350,000 distinct CDR3 sequences; 4.1% are singletons. The sample consisted of PBMCs, taken 5 days after the yellow fever booster vaccination. The receptors were gathered from a young man who received the YFV17D yellow fever vaccine.

The chain is built from TRBV15 and TRBJ1-3, with D unresolved. Germline lookup yields CDR1 LNHNV and CDR2 YYDKDF (reference sequence). This CDR3 contains 15 residues. The V gene lost 0 bases and the J gene lost 2 bases, with 8 bases spanning the gap. CDR3 bases: TGTGCCACCAGCAGAGATCCAGGTCCTGGAAACACCATATATTTT. Its translation is CATSRDPGPGNTIYF.

V usage is TRBV21-1 and J usage is TRBJ2-1; the table's D gene call, TRBD2, was not cross checked with the DNA. TRBV21-1 is noted as a pseudogene. The CDR3 extends over 17 amino acids. Here the CDR3 DNA reads TGTGCCAGCAGCAAAAAGAGTCTCAGCGGGGGGTACAATGAGCAGTTCTTC. This codes for CASSKKSLSGGYNEQFF.

This clonotype was counted between two and nine times. The rearrangement uses TRBV18 and TRBJ2-1; D gene unclear. The germline V gene has CDR1 KGHSH and CDR2 LQKENI. The CDR3 covers 15 residues. V lost 2 bases to trimming and J lost 0 bases, with 8 bases between them. The CDR3 DNA is TGTGCCAGCTCACCAGACACGTTCTCCTACAATGAGCAGTTCTTC. The encoded protein is CASSPDTFSYNEQFF.

This rearrangement joins TRBV19 to TRBJ2-3, with 7 bases identical to TRBD1. This CDR3 has 13 amino acids. V was pared by 9 bases and J by 3 bases, with 6 bases of the junction left unmatched. Germline V gene data show CDR1 as LNHDA and CDR2 as SQIVND (reference sequence). CDR3 sequence (DNA): TGTGCCAGCAACAGGGGACAAACAGATACGCAGTATTTT. Translating it yields CASNRGQTDTQYF.

This clonotype was seen more than once but under ten times. This rearrangement joins TRBV7-2 to TRBJ2-7; 7 nucleotides agree with TRBD2. V was clipped by 2 bases and J by 3 bases; unmatched bases: 4. The V gene's germline CDR1 is SGHTA and CDR2 FQGNSA. The CDR3 spans 14 residues. The CDR3: CASSLNGGDYEQYV. In nucleotides, the CDR3 is TGTGCCAGCAGCTTAAATGGGGGGGACTACGAGCAGTACGTC.

This clonotype was seen at least ten times. The chain carries TRBV29-1 and TRBJ1-1; 9 nucleotides line up with TRBD1. CDR1 and CDR2 from the germline V gene are SQVTM and ANQGSEA. The CDR3 consists of 13 residues. Trimming cost V 7 bases and J 6 bases; bases outside gene matches: 9. CDR3 sequence (DNA): TGCAGCGGGGGACAGGGTTGGGGGTCTGAAGCTTTCTTT. It specifies CSGGQGWGSEAFF.

Ten or more counts support this clonotype. The rearrangement uses TRBV24-1 and TRBJ1-1, with D unclear. The CDR3 is 13 residues long. Trimming stripped 5 bases from V and 6 bases from J, with 12 bases between. In germline, CDR1 is KGHDR, CDR2 SFDVKD. CDR3 sequence (DNA): TGTGCCACCAGTGCGGAATCGGGCGCTGAAGCTTTCTTT. It yields the protein CATSAESGAEAFF.

The V and J genes are TRBV4-2 and TRBJ2-1; 14 bases line up with TRBD2. Trimming at V came to 4 bases and at J to 5 bases, leaving 7 bases not matched to a gene. The CDR3 extends over 17 amino acids. Germline V gene sequence: CDR1 LGHNA, CDR2 YNFKEQ. The CDR3, as DNA: TGTGCCAGCAGCCTAAGGACTAGCGGGGGGACCCACAATGAGCAGTTCTTC. This codes for CASSLRTSGGTHNEQFF.

This clonotype has more than one count but fewer than ten. The chain joins TRBV21-1 to TRBJ1-5; the table's TRBD1 call for D was not verified on the DNA. TRBV21-1 is an annotated pseudogene. The CDR3 is 16 amino acids. Here the CDR3 reads CASSPRQDLSNQPQHF. In nucleotides, the CDR3 is TGTGCCAGCAGCCCTCGACAGGATCTTAGCAATCAGCCCCAGCATTTT.

This clonotype was recorded many times. The chain couples TRBV5-1 to TRBJ2-2; 9 bases agree with TRBD1. Germline trimming cut 4 bases from V and 7 bases from J; bases unmatched to any gene: 8. The CDR3 has 15 amino acids. Germline V gene lookup returns CDR1 SGHRS and CDR2 YFSETQ. In DNA, the CDR3 is TGCGCCAGCAGCGTGGGACAGGGAGGGATCGGGGAGCTGTTTTTT. It yields the protein CASSVGQGGIGELFF.

The chain carries TRBV29-1 and TRBJ2-7, with D possibly called TRBD1 or TRBD2 (5 bases each). Germline assignment: CDR1 SQVTM and CDR2 ANQGSEA. The CDR3 sequence is 10 residues long. The ends were cut back, 4 bases at V and 5 bases at J, with 6 bases in the middle. In nucleotides, the CDR3 is TGCAGCGTTGGGGGGAACGAGCAGTACTTC. The encoded protein is CSVGGNEQYF.

In this sample, this clonotype turned up many times. This chain links TRBV30 with TRBJ2-7, with D perhaps TRBD2 (5 bases). Germline CDR1 and CDR2: GTSNPN and SVGIG (reference sequence). The CDR3 sequence is 15 residues long. V gave up 1 base and J gave up 6 bases, with 19 bases separating them. CDR3 coding DNA: TGTGCCTGGAGTGAGCCTTGGGAGTACAGAGTCGAGCAGTACTTC. This gives the protein CAWSEPWEYRVEQYF.

This clonotype was counted only a few times. The chain uses TRBV6-6 and TRBJ1-5; 7 nucleotides match TRBD1. J gave up 11 bases and V 8 bases, and 18 bases lay outside the gene matches. Germline loops: CDR1 MNHNY, CDR2 SVGAGI (reference sequence). This CDR3 is 15 amino acids long. The CDR3 nucleotides are TGTGCCAGCCTCTATGGGCAGGGGGAAGGATTGGCCCAGCATTTT. Residues: CASLYGQGEGLAQHF.

Ten or more counts support this clonotype. Compared with germline, one end of the junction differs, possibly owing to a read error. This rearrangement joins TRBV5-1 to TRBJ2-1, with TRBD1 matching over 7 bases. The CDR3 is 15 residues long. CDR1 and CDR2 (germline): SGHRS, YFSETQ. The CDR3 here is CASSLGQSSYNEQFF. The CDR3 DNA reads TGTGCCAGCTCACTGGGACAGAGCTCCTACAATGAGCAGTTCTTC.

This clonotype was counted ten times or more. The CDR3 reads CSGHRGTSTTDTQYF. The CDR3 DNA is TGCAGTGGGCACAGGGGGACATCCACCACAGATACGCAGTATTTT. The V gene is TRBV20-1, the J gene TRBJ2-3; TRBD1 agrees at 8 bases. The V and J ends lost 7 bases and 2 bases, in that order; junction bases with no gene match: 11. Germline V CDR1 and CDR2: DFQATT, SNEGSKA (reference sequence). The CDR3 totals 15 residues.

The CDR3 DNA is TGTGCCAGCAAGGACAGGGCAGAGACCCAGTACTTC. It encodes CASKDRAETQYF. The chain carries TRBV2 and TRBJ2-5, with 8 bases lining up with TRBD1. This CDR3 spans 12 amino acids. J lost 4 bases, V lost 7 bases, and 2 bases had no gene match. Germline V gene lookup returns CDR1 SNHLY and CDR2 FYNNEI.

This clonotype was seen a few times. The chain employs TRBV7-9 and TRBJ2-7; D unclear. Germline V gene data show CDR1 as SEHNR and CDR2 as FQNEAQ (reference sequence). The V gene lost 5 bases and the J gene lost 0 bases, with 14 bases spanning the gap. The CDR3 extends over 15 amino acids. This chain's CDR3 is CASSAPDKASYEQYF. The CDR3 DNA is TGTGCCAGCAGCGCCCCCGACAAGGCCTCCTACGAGCAGTACTTC.

At least ten counts were recorded for this clonotype. The V call is TRBV5-1, the J call TRBJ2-7; 9 bases are shared with TRBD1. V trimming: 4 bases; J trimming: 4 bases; junction bases outside the gene matches: 6. The germline V gene encodes CDR1 SGHRS and CDR2 YFSETQ. The length of the CDR3 is 14 residues. This chain's CDR3 is CASSRGDREYEQYF. The CDR3 nucleotides are TGCGCCAGCAGCCGCGGGGACAGGGAATACGAGCAGTACTTC.

This clonotype was observed a handful of times. The rearrangement uses TRBV4-1 and TRBJ1-2, with D hard to call. This CDR3 comprises 16 residues. The germline CDR1 and CDR2 sequences are MGHRA and YSYEKL. Trimming took 0 bases from V and 4 from J, leaving 15 bases between them. The CDR3, as DNA: TGCGCCAGCAGCCAAGATGGTATCAAGGGTTCCTATGGCTACACCTTC. This sequence encodes CASSQDGIKGSYGYTF.

This clonotype was seen repeatedly, ten times or more. The rearrangement joins TRBV18 to TRBJ2-2; possibly TRBD2 for D (5 bases). Per germline, CDR1 KGHSH and CDR2 LQKENI. The CDR3 is 15 amino acids. V was cut by 8 bases and J by 4 bases, with 17 bases left in between. CDR3 residues: CASPGPGRSTGELFF. The DNA of the CDR3 is TGTGCCAGCCCGGGCCCGGGAAGATCCACCGGGGAGCTGTTTTTT.

This clonotype was detected a few times. The J gene is TRBJ2-3, the V gene TRBV24-1; 11 bases agree with TRBD1. Germline-derived CDR1 and CDR2 are KGHDR and SFDVKD. There are 18 residues in the CDR3. V lost 5 bases, J lost 4 bases, and 13 bases stayed unmatched. Here the CDR3 reads CATSVADGQGAESDTQYF. CDR3 nucleotides: TGTGCCACCAGTGTCGCAGACGGACAGGGGGCTGAGTCAGATACGCAGTATTTT.

The genes are TRBV18 and TRBJ1-1; D not certain. The CDR3 sequence is 16 residues long. Germline CDR1 is KGHSH and CDR2 is LQKENI. V lost 0 bases, J lost 4 bases, and 15 bases lay in between. CDR3 protein: CASSPPSSVPGTEAFF. Written as DNA, the CDR3 is TGTGCCAGCTCACCACCATCCAGTGTGCCGGGCACTGAAGCTTTCTTT.

This clonotype was seen many times. This sequence joins TRBV6-2 or TRBV6-3 and TRBJ1-1, with a tentative D call TRBD1 (6 bases). There are 14 residues in the CDR3. From germline, CDR1 is MNHEY and CDR2 SVGEGT. V lost 6 bases and J 4 bases, leaving 15 bases between the germline ends. CDR3 sequence reads: CASSTTGGRTEAFF. The CDR3 DNA follows: TGTGCCAGCAGCACGACAGGCGGACGCACTGAAGCTTTCTTT.

The V and J genes are TRBV5-5 and TRBJ1-1; TRBD1 aligns across 11 bases. The CDR3 consists of 16 residues. Per germline, CDR1 SGHKS and CDR2 YYEKEE (reference sequence). The V and J ends lost 2 bases and 4 bases, in that order; junction bases with no gene match: 7. Written as DNA, the CDR3 is TGTGCCAGCAGCTTCAGGACAGGGGGCGCCTCCACTGAAGCTTTCTTT. Protein product: CASSFRTGGASTEAFF.

The chain uses TRBV15 and TRBJ1-2, with D unclear. In germline, CDR1 is LNHNV, CDR2 YYDKDF (reference sequence). The CDR3 extends over 15 amino acids. V lost 1 base and J 7 bases, leaving 16 bases between the germline ends. The CDR3 bases are TGTGCCACCAGCAGAGCGGCGAACGGGCTCGGTGGCTACACCTTC. Translating it yields CATSRAANGLGGYTF.